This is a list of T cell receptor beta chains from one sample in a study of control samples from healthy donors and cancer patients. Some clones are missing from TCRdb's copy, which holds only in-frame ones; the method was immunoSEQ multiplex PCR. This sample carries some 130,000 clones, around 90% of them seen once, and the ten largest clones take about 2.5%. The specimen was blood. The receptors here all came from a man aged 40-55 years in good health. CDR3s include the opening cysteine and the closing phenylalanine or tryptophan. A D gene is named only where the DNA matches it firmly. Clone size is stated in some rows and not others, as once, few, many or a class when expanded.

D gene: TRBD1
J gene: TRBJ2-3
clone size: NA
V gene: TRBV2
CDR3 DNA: TGTGCCAGCAGCCGAACGACAGGGGGCTCTCTAGATACGCAGTATTTT
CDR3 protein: CASSRTTGGSLDTQYF

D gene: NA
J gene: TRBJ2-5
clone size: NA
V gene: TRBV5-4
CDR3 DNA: TGTGCCAGCAGCTTGGCAGGGTCTCAAGAGACCCAGTACTTC
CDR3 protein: CASSLAGSQETQYF

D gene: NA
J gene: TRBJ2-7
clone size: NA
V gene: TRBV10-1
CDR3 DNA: TGCGCCAGCAGCCACGGCCACGAGCAGTACTTC
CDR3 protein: CASSHGHEQYF

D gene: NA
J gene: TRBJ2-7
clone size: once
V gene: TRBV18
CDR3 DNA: TGTGCCAGCTCACCTCGGACTCTCTCCTACGAGCAGTACTTC
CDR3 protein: CASSPRTLSYEQYF

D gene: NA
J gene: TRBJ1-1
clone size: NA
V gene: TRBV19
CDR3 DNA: TGTGCCAGTACCCCCGGGGCCGTGAACACTGAAGCTTTCTTT
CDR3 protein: CASTPGAVNTEAFF

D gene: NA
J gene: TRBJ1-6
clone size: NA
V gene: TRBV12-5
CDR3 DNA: TGTGCTAGTGTTGGAACGGGGGGATGGAATTCACCCCTCCACTTT
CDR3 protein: CASVGTGGWNSPLHF

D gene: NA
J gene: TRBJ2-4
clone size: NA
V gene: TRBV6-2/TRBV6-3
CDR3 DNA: TGTGCCAGCAGTTACTCGATCGGTGGGGATCCAAACATTCAGTACTTC
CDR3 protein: CASSYSIGGDPNIQYF

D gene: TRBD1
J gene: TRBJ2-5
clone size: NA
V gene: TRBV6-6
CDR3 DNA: TGTGCCAGCAGTTACGGAAGGGACAGGGAAGAGACCCAGTACTTC
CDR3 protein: CASSYGRDREETQYF

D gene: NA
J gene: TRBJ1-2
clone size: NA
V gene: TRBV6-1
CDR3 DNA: TGTGCCAGCAGTGAAGGTAACCAATATGGCTACACCTTC
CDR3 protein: CASSEGNQYGYTF

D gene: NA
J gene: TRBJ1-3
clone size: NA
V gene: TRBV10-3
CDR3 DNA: TGTGCCATCAGTGGTTCCGGGACTTACTCTGGAAACACCATATATTTT
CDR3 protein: CAISGSGTYSGNTIYF

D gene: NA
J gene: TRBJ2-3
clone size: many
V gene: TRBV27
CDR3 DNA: TGTGCCAGTGGGGCAGATACGCAGTATTTT
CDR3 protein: CASGADTQYF

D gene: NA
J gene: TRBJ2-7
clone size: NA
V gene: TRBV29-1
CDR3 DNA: TGCAGCGTTGACGTCGGCGATTCCTACGAGCAGTACTTC
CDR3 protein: CSVDVGDSYEQYF

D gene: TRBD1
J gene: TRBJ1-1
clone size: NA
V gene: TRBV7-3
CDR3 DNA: TGTGCCAGCAGCTTAAAGGTCGGACAGGGGCAAGCTTTCTTT
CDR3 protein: CASSLKVGQGQAFF

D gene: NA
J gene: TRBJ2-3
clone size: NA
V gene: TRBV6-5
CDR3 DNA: TGTGCCAGCAGCCTACTAGAAACGCAGTATTTT
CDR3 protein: CASSLLETQYF

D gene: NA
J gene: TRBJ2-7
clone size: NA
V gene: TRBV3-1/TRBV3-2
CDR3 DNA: TGTGCCAGCAGCCATACAGGGTACGAGCAGTACTTC
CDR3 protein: CASSHTGYEQYF

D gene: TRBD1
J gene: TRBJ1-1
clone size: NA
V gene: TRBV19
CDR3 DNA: TGTGCCAGTACCCTCGAGCAGGGGGCCAACACTGAAGCTTTCTTT
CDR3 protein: CASTLEQGANTEAFF

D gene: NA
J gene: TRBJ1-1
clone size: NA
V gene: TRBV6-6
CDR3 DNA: TGTGCCAGCAGTTCCGGGACGGCGAACACTGAAGCTTTCTTT
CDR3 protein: CASSSGTANTEAFF

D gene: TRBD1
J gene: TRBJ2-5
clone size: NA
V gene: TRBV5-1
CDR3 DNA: TGCGCCAGCAGCTTGGGTGCAGGGGGACCGGGGATTGGAGAGACCCAGTACTTC
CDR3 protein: CASSLGAGGPGIGETQYF

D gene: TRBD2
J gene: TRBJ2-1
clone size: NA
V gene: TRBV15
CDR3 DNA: TGTGCCACCAGCCTAGCGGGTGCCTACAATGAGCAGTTCTTC
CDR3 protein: CATSLAGAYNEQFF

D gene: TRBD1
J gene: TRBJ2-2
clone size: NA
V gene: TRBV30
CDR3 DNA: TGTGCCTGGATCAACAGGGGCAATATGAACACCGGGGAGCTGTTTTTT
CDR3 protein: CAWINRGNMNTGELFF

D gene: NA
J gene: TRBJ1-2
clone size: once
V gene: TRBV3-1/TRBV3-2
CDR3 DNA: TGTGCCAGCAGCTTAAGTAGGAGGGGCTACACCTTC
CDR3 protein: CASSLSRRGYTF

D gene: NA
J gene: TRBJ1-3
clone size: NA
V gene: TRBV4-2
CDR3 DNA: TGTGCCAGCAGCCTTATCCGGGGCACCATATATTTT
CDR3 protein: CASSLIRGTIYF

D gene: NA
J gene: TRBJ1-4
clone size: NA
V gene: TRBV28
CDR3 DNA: TGTGCCAGCAGTCCCGGAGGGGGATCAACTAATGAAAAACTGTTTTTT
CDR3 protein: CASSPGGGSTNEKLFF

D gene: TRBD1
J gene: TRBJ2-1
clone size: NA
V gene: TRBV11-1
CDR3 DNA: TGTGCCAGCAGCGCCCGACAGGGTTCGGTTCATGAGCAGTTCTTC
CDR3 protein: CASSARQGSVHEQFF

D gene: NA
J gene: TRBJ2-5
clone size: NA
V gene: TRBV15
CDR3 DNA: TGTGCCACCAGCAGAGATACTTGGGAGACCCAGTACTTC
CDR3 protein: CATSRDTWETQYF

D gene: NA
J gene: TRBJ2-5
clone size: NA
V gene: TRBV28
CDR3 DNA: TGTGCCAGCAGTTTAATTACCCCAGAGACCCAGTACTTC
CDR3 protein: CASSLITPETQYF

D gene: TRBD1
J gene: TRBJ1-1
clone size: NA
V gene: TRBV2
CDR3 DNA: TGTGCAGCACAGGGGGTCGGGGACACTGAAGCTTTCTTT
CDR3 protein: CAAQGVGDTEAFF

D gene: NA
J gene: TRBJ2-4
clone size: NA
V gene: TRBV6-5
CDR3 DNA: TGTGCCAGCAGTTCCTCAAGGGGGGTAAACATTCAGTACTTC
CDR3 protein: CASSSSRGVNIQYF

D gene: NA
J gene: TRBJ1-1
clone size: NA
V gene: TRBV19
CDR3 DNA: TGTGCCAGTAGTATAGTGCCGGACACTGAAGCTTTCTTT
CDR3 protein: CASSIVPDTEAFF

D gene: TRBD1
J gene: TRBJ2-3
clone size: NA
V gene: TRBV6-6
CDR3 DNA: TGTGCCAGCAACGGGGACAGGCCCATGACAGATACGCAGTATTTT
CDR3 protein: CASNGDRPMTDTQYF